Here is one T cell receptor (beta chain) with its context. What this receptor recognizes is not known. Base qualities are missing; no much larger clone stands one base away. The sample comes from a study of T cell responses to AZD1222 COVID-19 vaccine (dated by TCRdb to the early 2020s). Regarding the research as a whole: TCR sequencing covered approximately 230 trial participants: around 210 given two doses of AZD1222 and 26 given two doses of MenACWY control vaccine. Enrollment into the trials was organized by age into subgroups of 18-55, 56-69 and 70-plus years, and those subgroups contained about 150, 27 and 61 TCR-sequenced participants, respectively.

The sample's time point label, in plain terms: about 28 days (+/-7) after the second vaccine dose. AZD1222 recipients with second doses at about 4 weeks or about 12 weeks were pooled, because spike-specific TCR depth and breadth did not differ between schedules. Vaccinee samples came from UK trials COV001 and COV002, including a single-blind randomized controlled phase 2/3 trial of AZD1222 (ChAdOx1 nCoV-19) in healthy adults. For TCRbeta chain sequencing, PBMC samples were collected from trial participants at day 0 and at day 28 after the second dose. The CDR3 goes from the cysteine to the phenylalanine over 15 residues. Just the 45-base CDR3 DNA is kept, in frame starting at base 1. From the germline V gene, CDR1 is MNHEY and CDR2 is SVGAGI. Trimming removed 7 bases from V and 0 bases from J; the gene matches leave 7 bases unexplained. The CDR3 regions of human TCRbeta chains were analyzed by immunosequencing. The published analysis was carried out like this. Repertoire TCRs were checked for matches against a reference library of SARS-CoV-2-specific TCRs that had been generated using the MIRA antigen-specificity platform. Breadth was defined as the fraction of unique TCRs that were SARS-CoV-2-associated. Depth was defined as the fraction of total T cells that were SARS-CoV-2-associated. Using the MIRA data, each spike-specific TCR was mapped to the spike region that the TCR reacts to and placed in a CD4 or CD8 class. Log10-transformed breadth and depth values were compared by one-way ANOVA with Sidak's multiple comparisons tests. TCRdb provides this immuneACCESS table in a form limited to in-frame rearrangements. Some clones are lacking; in checked studies, under half of them reflect an unresolved V gene, and why the rest are absent is not known. The V and J calls and clone size are taken from that table; D and trimming were inferred from the DNA. Counted in this sample were some 200,000 clones; 80% to 95% of them appeared once. The leading ten clones occupy less than 1.2% of the sample.

General conclusions and limits of the study: Epitopes outside the regions mutated in the B.1.351 and B.1.1.7 variants were reportedly recognized by nearly half of the unique spike-specific TCRs. The whole spike protein was spanned by vaccine-associated CD4 TCRs, and dominant responses were seen in regions 160-218 and 743-854. Because no day 14 peak-response samples were available, repertoires were characterized only after the peak T cell response. After two AZD1222 doses, spike-specific TCR breadth and depth were significantly higher than at day 0 and than in MenACWY recipients. Most participants were white British and females outnumbered males, and the authors suggested that clonal diversity may have been underestimated. Conclusions about previously exposed vaccinees are limited because only 5 or 6 AZD1222 recipients were SARS-CoV-2 seropositive at baseline. In the small 56-69-year group, the increase in depth fell short of significance, most likely because of low power.

Sequences were derived from peripheral blood, sampled 28 days after the second AZD1222 dose. The rearranged segments are TRBV6-5 and TRBJ1-2; the junction holds 8 bases that match TRBD1. This TCR derives from an adult who received the AZD1222 COVID-19 vaccine. The CDR3 has the sequence CASTNGQGPNYGYTF. The bases are TGTGCCAGCACTAACGGACAGGGCCCTAACTATGGCTACACCTTC.